Each of the 29 T cell receptor beta chains below was sequenced from the same sample in a study of blood T cells in healthy people across ages. Sample-barcoded 5' priming and a J-beta primer mix drove a second PCR of roughly 6 to 12 cycles. From the 5' RACE reads, TCRdb called clonotypes with MiXCR, one entry per CDR3 protein. The sample lists 1.5 million to 2 million distinct CDR3 sequences, about 50% occurring once. The specimen was blood. Every receptor here comes from a middle-aged woman in good health.

The chain recombines TRBV5-1 with TRBJ2-6, with a possible D match to TRBD2 (6 bases). V was shortened by 4 bases and J by 0 bases, with 11 bases between the two germline ends. Germline loops: CDR1 SGHRS, CDR2 YFSETQ. The CDR3 length is 16 residues. The CDR3 sequence is CASSGGTTSGANVLTF. The CDR3 coding sequence is TGCGCCAGCAGCGGGGGGACCACCTCTGGGGCCAACGTCCTGACTTTC.

Remarks on this clonotype: One junction end does not reproduce the germline sequence, and a read error may be involved. The chain combines TRBV18 with TRBJ1-4; D is unresolved. This CDR3 spans 13 amino acids. CDR1 is KGHSH and CDR2 is LQKENI in the germline V gene. The DNA for the CDR3 is TGTGCCAGCTCACCTCAAGCTAAGGAAAAACTGTTTTTT. Encoded protein: CASSPQAKEKLFF.

This chain connects TRBV5-1 to TRBJ2-6, with D possibly matching TRBD1 (5 bases). The germline V gene encodes CDR1 SGHRS and CDR2 YFSETQ. The V and J ends lost 6 bases and 0 bases respectively, with 13 bases between them. The CDR3 is made up of 16 amino acids. The CDR3 bases are TGCGCCAGCACTTGGCAGGGAAGCTCTGGGGCCAACGTCCTGACTTTC. As protein: CASTWQGSSGANVLTF. Drawing the rest from reference TRBV5-1 and TRBJ2-6, the complete variable domain is KAGVTQTPRYLIKTRGQQVTLSCSPISGHRSVSWYQQTPGQGLQFLFEYFSETQRNKGNFPGRFSGRQFSNSRSEMNVSTLELGDSALYLCASTWQGSSGANVLTFGAGSRLTVL.

The chain is built from TRBV20-1 and TRBJ2-5, with D unresolved. The CDR3 has 9 residues. The V gene lost 5 bases and the J gene lost 9 bases, with 7 bases spanning the gap. Per germline, CDR1 DFQATT and CDR2 SNEGSKA (reference sequence). CDR3 DNA: TGCAGTGCTGGCCGGCCCCAGTACTTC. Translated, it gives CSAGRPQYF.

This clonotype was observed a single time. The chain is built from TRBV20-1 and TRBJ1-2, with D possibly being TRBD1 (6 bases). Germline CDR1 is DFQATT and CDR2 is SNEGSKA (reference sequence). The CDR3 contains 14 residues. V was clipped by 2 bases and J by 4 bases, with 14 bases between them. CDR3 nucleotides: TGCAGTGCTAGAACCTCGGACAGCCTCTATGGCTACACCTTC. Translation gives CSARTSDSLYGYTF.

This clonotype has more than one count but fewer than ten. The CDR3 nucleotides read TGTGCCAGCAGCGAGCGACAGTACAATGAGCAGTTCTTC. This sequence encodes CASSERQYNEQFF. The J gene is TRBJ2-1, the V gene TRBV2, with D maybe TRBD1 (5 bases). Trimming stripped 6 bases from V and 4 bases from J, with 10 bases between. The length of the CDR3 is 13 residues. CDR1 and CDR2 from the germline V gene are SNHLY and FYNNEI.

The CDR3 is CASSLVTGLNEKLFF. In DNA form, the CDR3 reads TGTGCCAGCAGTTTAGTGACGGGACTTAATGAAAAACTGTTTTTT. The chain employs TRBV28 and TRBJ1-4; D is possibly TRBD1 (5 bases). Germline V lookup: CDR1 MDHEN, CDR2 SYDVKM. This CDR3 has 15 amino acids. V was shortened by 2 bases and J by 4 bases, with 11 bases between the two germline ends.

This sequence joins TRBV20-1 and TRBJ2-5, with TRBD2 matching 7 bases. The trim removed 7 bases at V and 1 base at J, leaving 6 bases unmatched. Germline V gene sequence: CDR1 DFQATT, CDR2 SNEGSKA (reference sequence). This CDR3 spans 13 amino acids. The CDR3 DNA reads as TGCAGTGGCAAGCGGGGAGCCCAAGAGACCCAGTACTTC. It translates to CSGKRGAQETQYF.

Only one count was recorded for this clonotype. V is TRBV7-6 and J is TRBJ2-7, with 7 bases matching TRBD1. After removal of 4 bases from V and 4 bases from J, the junction contained 16 bases not matched to a gene. This CDR3 comprises 17 residues. Looked up from germline, CDR1 is SGHVS and CDR2 is FNYEAQ. This CDR3 is CASSSRYSGQNSYEQYF. The CDR3 DNA reads as TGTGCCAGCAGCTCACGCTACTCGGGACAGAACTCTTACGAGCAGTACTTC. Full variable domain (missing parts from reference TRBV7-6 and TRBJ2-7): GAGVSQSPRYKVTKRGQDVALRCDPISGHVSLYWYRQALGQGPEFLTYFNYEAQQDKSGLPNDRFSAERPEGSISTLTIQRTEQRDSAMYRCASSSRYSGQNSYEQYFGPGTRLTVT.

This clonotype was detected a few times. This chain links TRBV7-2 with TRBJ2-5, with 13 bases aligning to TRBD2. The CDR3 runs 17 residues. After removal of 1 base from V and 0 bases from J, the junction contained 2 bases not matched to a gene. Germline assignment: CDR1 SGHTA and CDR2 FQGNSA. The CDR3 coding sequence is TGTGCCAGCAGCTTAGGGACTAGCGGGGGCCACCAAGAGACCCAGTACTTC. This sequence encodes CASSLGTSGGHQETQYF.

This clonotype turned up a few times. CDR3 sequence (DNA): TGTGCCAGCGAGACGGGTGCCAACTATGGCTACACCTTC. Translating it yields CASETGANYGYTF. The chain recombines TRBV28 with TRBJ1-2; D unclear. CDR3 length equals 13 residues. Trimming left V 8 bases short and J 2 bases short, with 12 bases between. The germline gives CDR1 MDHEN, CDR2 SYDVKM.

This clonotype was observed once. Germline is not matched at one junction end, which may reflect a read error. This chain joins TRBV5-6 and TRBJ2-5, with 7 bases aligning to TRBD2. Germline loops: CDR1 SGHDT, CDR2 YYEEEE. The CDR3 has 13 amino acids. CDR3 loop: CASSSGLPEAQYF. CDR3 coding DNA: TGTGCCAGCAGCTCGGGACTACCAGAGGCCCAGTACTTC.

The J gene is TRBJ2-5, the V gene TRBV28; tentatively, D is TRBD1 (7 bases). V was pared by 6 bases and J by 2 bases, with 16 bases between. The germline gives CDR1 MDHEN, CDR2 SYDVKM. The CDR3 spans 15 residues. For the CDR3, the DNA is TGTGCCAGCAGCGGAGGGGGACAGAAACAAGAGACCCAGTACTTC. Its protein is CASSGGGQKQETQYF.

V is TRBV3-1 and J is TRBJ2-5; 8 nucleotides match TRBD2. Germline lookup yields CDR1 LGHDT and CDR2 YNNKEL (reference sequence). Trimming took 9 bases from V and 2 from J; bases not matched to a gene: 11. CDR3 length: 15 residues. CDR3 loop: CASAPWGLVQETQYF. CDR3 DNA: TGTGCCAGTGCCCCTTGGGGACTAGTACAAGAGACCCAGTACTTC.

This chain links TRBV29-1 with TRBJ2-1, with TRBD1 matching over 7 bases. The CDR3 totals 13 residues. Trimming removed 1 base from V and 7 bases from J; junction bases left unmatched: 4. Germline V lookup: CDR1 SQVTM, CDR2 ANQGSEA. The CDR3 DNA is TGCAGCGTTGAAGTGGGGACAGTAAATGAGCAGTTCTTC. It codes for CSVEVGTVNEQFF.

This clonotype was detected a few times. The chain uses TRBV6-1 and TRBJ2-2, with a tentative D call TRBD1 (5 bases). This CDR3 is 14 amino acids long. V was clipped by 7 bases and J by 3 bases, with 12 bases between them. Germline V lookup: CDR1 MNHNS, CDR2 SASEGT. CDR3 nucleotides: TGTGCCAGCACCATCCAAGGGGACACCGGGGAGCTGTTTTTT. Translating it yields CASTIQGDTGELFF.

V gene TRBV2 combines with J gene TRBJ2-1; tentative D call: TRBD2 (6 bases). This CDR3 has 14 residues. Trimming removed 10 bases at V and 4 bases at J, with 17 bases between. Germline V CDR1 and CDR2: SNHLY, FYNNEI. The CDR3 DNA reads as TGTGCCACCCTTACCCCTGGAGGGTACAATGAGCAGTTCTTC. Translation: CATLTPGGYNEQFF.

V is TRBV2 and J is TRBJ2-7; the D is unclear. V was clipped by 8 bases and J by 7 bases, with 12 bases between them. This CDR3 is built from 11 residues. In germline, CDR1 is SNHLY, CDR2 FYNNEI. The DNA for the CDR3 is TGTGCCAGCTCTGCGGAAGGGGAGCAGTACTTC. This gives the protein CASSAEGEQYF.

This chain connects TRBV7-9 to TRBJ2-5; D remains ambiguous. Trimming left V 0 bases short and J 3 bases short, with 11 bases between. Germline lookup yields CDR1 SEHNR and CDR2 FQNEAQ (reference sequence). The CDR3 contains 15 residues. CDR3 in DNA: TGTGCCAGCAGCTTAGCGGTGGCAGATAAAGAGACCCAGTACTTC. Its protein product is CASSLAVADKETQYF.

The chain joins TRBV29-1 to TRBJ2-6; 9 bases align to TRBD1. The V gene's germline CDR1 is SQVTM and CDR2 ANQGSEA. CDR3 length: 14 amino acids. V dropped 4 bases and J dropped 12; count of bases not matched to a gene: 10. The CDR3 coding sequence is TGCAGCGTTGTCCCACCGGGGACAGGGACCGTCCTGACTTTC. It yields the protein CSVVPPGTGTVLTF.

The rearrangement links TRBV21-1 to TRBJ2-3; the D call TRBD1 from the table was never checked on the DNA. TRBV21-1 is termed a pseudogene. The CDR3 spans 19 residues. CDR3 nucleotides: TGTGCCAGCAGCAAACCCTCGGGACAGGGGGATAAAGAGGCAGATACGCAGTATTTT. Residues: CASSKPSGQGDKEADTQYF.

The chain links TRBV7-8 to TRBJ2-7, with 7 bases fitting TRBD1. Germline trimming cut 3 bases from V and 7 bases from J; bases unmatched to any gene: 18. Germline assignment: CDR1 SGHVS and CDR2 FQNEAQ. The CDR3 totals 17 residues. Here the CDR3 reads CASSFEPGQSGPGEQYF. CDR3 coding DNA: TGTGCCAGCAGCTTTGAACCGGGACAGAGCGGTCCGGGAGAGCAGTACTTC. The full variable domain, with the rest looked up from reference TRBV7-8 and TRBJ2-7, is GAGVSQSPRYKVAKRGQDVALRCDPISGHVSLFWYQQALGQGPEFLTYFQNEAQLDKSGLPSDRFFAERPEGSVSTLKIQRTQQEDSAVYLCASSFEPGQSGPGEQYFGPGTRLTVT.

This sequence joins TRBV20-1 and TRBJ2-7; D tentatively fits TRBD1 or TRBD2 (5 bases each). The CDR3 covers 14 residues. V was clipped by 3 bases and J by 6 bases, with 18 bases between them. Per the germline V gene, CDR1 is DFQATT and CDR2 is SNEGSKA (reference sequence). The CDR3 region is CSASARIGDGEQYF. The DNA for the CDR3 is TGCAGTGCTAGTGCCCGGATAGGGGACGGCGAGCAGTACTTC.

This clonotype showed up just a few times. The rearrangement joins TRBV29-1 to TRBJ1-6; maybe TRBD1 (5 bases). The V end was cut by 1 base, the J end by 7 bases, with 11 bases between. The CDR3 sequence is 14 residues long. Germline CDR1 SQVTM, CDR2 ANQGSEA. DNA for the CDR3: TGCAGCGTTGAAGTATCAGGGAGAAATTCACCCCTCCACTTT. Translated, it gives CSVEVSGRNSPLHF.

The table lists this clonotype with a few counts. The chain joins TRBV20-1 to TRBJ2-5; the match to TRBD1 covers 10 bases. This CDR3 spans 13 amino acids. Per germline, CDR1 DFQATT and CDR2 SNEGSKA (reference sequence). The junction had 5 bases not matched to a gene; V was cut back by 6 bases and J by 4 bases. The DNA of the CDR3 is TGCAGTGCATGGGACAGGGGTACAGAGACCCAGTACTTC. Protein product: CSAWDRGTETQYF.

V usage is TRBV10-3 and J usage is TRBJ2-3, with 16 positions matching TRBD2. V dropped 9 bases and J dropped 4; count of bases not matched to a gene: 7. The CDR3 runs to 16 residues. Germline lookup yields CDR1 ENHRY and CDR2 SYGVKD. As DNA, the CDR3 is TGTGCCATTGGGACTAGCGGGGGGGCCCTAGCAGATACGCAGTATTTT. Protein sequence: CAIGTSGGALADTQYF.

This chain links TRBV20-1 with TRBJ1-2; 8 bases agree with TRBD1. This CDR3 region has 14 residues. The germline V gene has CDR1 DFQATT and CDR2 SNEGSKA (reference sequence). Losses at the gene ends were 5 bases for V and 2 bases for J; bases not matched to a gene: 7. CDR3 sequence reads: CSAPRQGHNYGYTF. The CDR3 DNA is TGCAGTGCTCCCCGACAGGGGCACAACTATGGCTACACCTTC.

This chain's CDR3 is CTPLPTEVYEQYF. CDR3 sequence (DNA): TGCACCCCTCTTCCAACAGAGGTCTACGAGCAGTACTTC. V is TRBV1 and J is TRBJ2-7. TRBV1 is marked as a pseudogene. This CDR3 has 13 residues.

In DNA form, the CDR3 reads TGTGCCAGCTTGATGGATGAGACCCAGTACTTC. Residues: CASLMDETQYF. This chain uses TRBV18 with TRBJ2-7, with D hard to call. The closer fit of TRBJ2-5 to the DNA end suggests the J call may be wrong. The CDR3 is made up of 11 amino acids. Germline V gene data show CDR1 as KGHSH and CDR2 as LQKENI.